The 29 T cell receptor beta chains below were found in one sample sequenced in a study of blood T cells in healthy people across ages. Through a sample-barcoded 5' primer and a J-beta primer mix, a second PCR was run for roughly 7 to 11 cycles. From the 5' RACE reads, TCRdb called clonotypes with MiXCR, one entry per CDR3 protein. The sample lists about 640,000 distinct CDR3 sequences; roughly 43% were seen once. Sequenced input: blood. These receptors originate from a man older than 75 in good health.

CDR3 loop: CSVPKTGNTEAFF. For the CDR3, the DNA is TGCAGTGTTCCAAAGACAGGGAACACTGAAGCTTTCTTT. This sequence joins TRBV20-1 and TRBJ1-1, with a weak D call TRBD1 (6 bases). Germline values: CDR1 DFQATT, CDR2 SNEGSKA (reference sequence). The CDR3 extends over 13 amino acids. V was cut by 7 bases and J by 1 base, with 13 bases left in between.

This clonotype showed up many times. The chain links TRBV12-3 or TRBV12-4 to TRBJ2-4; tentative D call: TRBD2 (5 bases). V lost 1 base and J lost 2, with 12 bases in between. The CDR3 has 16 amino acids. DNA for the CDR3: TGTGCCAGCAGTTTAGTAGAGGGTCGGACCAAAAACATTCAGTACTTC. Protein: CASSLVEGRTKNIQYF.

Only one count was recorded for this clonotype. This chain connects TRBV29-1 to TRBJ2-1; D may be TRBD1 or TRBD2 (5 bases each). The tail of the sequence fits TRBJ2-7 better, so the J call may be wrong. Germline-derived CDR1 and CDR2 are SQVTM and ANQGSEA. This CDR3 is built from 13 residues. DNA for the CDR3: TGCGGGACCGGGGCATCCCATTACGATGAGCAGTACTTC. This sequence encodes CGTGASHYDEQYF.

This clonotype turned up a few times. The chain carries TRBV28 and TRBJ1-5; 8 bases map to TRBD1. Trimming cost V 6 bases and J 6 bases; bases outside gene matches: 10. Germline values: CDR1 MDHEN, CDR2 SYDVKM. This CDR3 is built from 15 residues. This CDR3 is CASSTRGTGIQPQHF. The CDR3 region has the DNA TGTGCCAGCAGCACCCGAGGGACAGGAATTCAGCCCCAGCATTTT. Full variable domain (rest looked up from reference TRBV28 and TRBJ1-5): DVKVTQSSRYLVKRTGEKVFLECVQDMDHENMFWYRQDPGLGLRLIYFSYDVKMKEKGDIPEGYSVSREKKERFSLILESASTNQTSMYLCASSTRGTGIQPQHFGDGTRLSIL.

The table lists this clonotype with many counts. J is TRBJ2-3 and V is TRBV7-8; D gene unclear. Trimming stripped 5 bases from V and 1 base from J, with 16 bases between. The CDR3 contains 16 residues. Germline values: CDR1 SGHVS, CDR2 FQNEAQ. The CDR3 region has the DNA TGTGCCAGCAGCCGTGGCGAGTACCGTGGCACAGATACGCAGTATTTT. It encodes CASSRGEYRGTDTQYF.

This clonotype appeared a single time. The CDR3 DNA reads TGTGCCAGCAGCCAAGCGGCGAGTTGGTCCGAGCAGTACTTC. Its translation is CASSQAASWSEQYF. The chain joins TRBV3-1 to TRBJ2-7, with D uncertain. Germline CDR1 LGHDT, CDR2 YNNKEL (reference sequence). The CDR3 extends over 14 amino acids. Trimming removed 1 base at V and 6 bases at J, with 13 bases between.

The V and J genes are TRBV25-1 and TRBJ2-6, with D perhaps TRBD1 (5 bases). The CDR3 runs 19 residues. Trimming pared 4 bases from V and 0 bases from J, leaving 19 bases between. The germline V gene encodes CDR1 MGHDK and CDR2 SYGVNS. This CDR3 reads CASSGGQFPLDSGANVLTF. For the CDR3, the DNA is TGTGCCAGCAGTGGGGGCCAGTTCCCGTTAGACTCTGGGGCCAACGTCCTGACTTTC.

The chain couples TRBV5-1 to TRBJ2-1, with a tentative D call TRBD1 (6 bases). The CDR3 has 14 amino acids. Trimming stripped 4 bases from V and 8 bases from J, with 16 bases between. The germline V gene has CDR1 SGHRS and CDR2 YFSETQ. The CDR3 region is CASSASTTGYEQFF. The CDR3 DNA reads as TGCGCCAGCAGCGCCTCGACCACAGGGTATGAGCAGTTCTTC.

The chain uses TRBV20-1 and TRBJ2-3; D may correspond to TRBD1 or TRBD2 (5 bases each). The CDR3 has 13 amino acids. The germline gives CDR1 DFQATT, CDR2 SNEGSKA (reference sequence). The V gene lost 1 base and the J gene lost 5 bases, with 10 bases spanning the gap. The CDR3 coding sequence is TGCAGTGCTAGAGGAGGGGTGGGAGATACGCAGTATTTT. Translating gives CSARGGVGDTQYF.

The chain has TRBV5-1 and TRBJ2-1; TRBD1 agrees at 9 bases. Germline values: CDR1 SGHRS, CDR2 YFSETQ. The CDR3 length is 15 residues. With V trimmed by 3 bases and J by 7 bases, 8 bases remained unmatched. The CDR3 DNA sequence: TGCGCCAGCAGCTGGGGACAGGGTGTGCGGAATGAGCAGTTCTTC. Protein product: CASSWGQGVRNEQFF.

This clonotype has just a few counts. Being one base from a much bigger clone, this may be a read error. The chain combines TRBV29-1 with TRBJ2-1; D is unresolved. CDR3 length: 12 amino acids. V gave up 2 bases and J gave up 13 bases, with 15 bases separating them. Germline V gene sequence: CDR1 SQVTM, CDR2 ANQGSEA. The CDR3 reads CSVETVQQTQFF. In DNA, the CDR3 is TGCAGCGTTGAAACGGTGCAACAGACCCAGTTCTTC.

This clonotype has a handful of counts. The CDR3 DNA reads TGTGCCAGCAGCCAGTGGGCTAGCTCCTACGAGCAGTACTTC. Protein: CASSQWASSYEQYF. V usage is TRBV14 and J usage is TRBJ2-7; no clear D gene. The CDR3 covers 14 residues. The V and J ends lost 3 bases and 0 bases respectively, with 9 bases between them. Germline CDR1 SGHDN, CDR2 FVKESK. Variable domain in full (rest from reference TRBV14 and TRBJ2-7): EAGVTQFPSHSVIEKGQTVTLRCDPISGHDNLYWYRRVMGKEIKFLLHFVKESKQDESGMPNNRFLAERTGGTYSTLKVQPAELEDSGVYFCASSQWASSYEQYFGPGTRLTVT.

The chain recombines TRBV15 with TRBJ2-7; TRBD1 agrees at 8 bases. Germline loops: CDR1 LNHNV, CDR2 YYDKDF (reference sequence). CDR3 length: 15 amino acids. V gave up 3 bases and J gave up 7 bases; unmatched junction bases: 11. The CDR3 DNA sequence: TGTGCCACCAGCAGCACAGGGGGGAGCTACAATGAGCAGTACTTC. It codes for CATSSTGGSYNEQYF.

DNA of the CDR3: TGTGCCAGCAGTAATGGACAGGGGAGGGCCGGGGAGCTGTTTTTT. Amino acids: CASSNGQGRAGELFF. The chain combines TRBV6-5 with TRBJ2-2; TRBD1 matches 9 bases. There are 15 residues in the CDR3. Losses at the gene ends were 5 bases for V and 6 bases for J; bases not matched to a gene: 7. Germline CDR1 MNHEY, CDR2 SVGAGI.

The gene calls are TRBV21-1 and TRBJ2-4; no DNA check was done on the table's D call, TRBD1. TRBV21-1 is given as a pseudogene. The CDR3 has 16 residues. In nucleotides, the CDR3 is TGTGCCAGCAGACCCCCGGGACAGGGTACCAAAAACATTCAGTACTTC. The encoded protein is CASRPPGQGTKNIQYF.

V is TRBV7-2 and J is TRBJ2-7; tentative D call: TRBD1 (7 bases). The CDR3 runs to 15 residues. Germline-derived CDR1 and CDR2 are SGHTA and FQGNSA. Between the trimmed V and J ends, which lost 7 bases and 7 bases, there was a span of 23 bases. The DNA for the CDR3 is TGTGCCAGCACCCAGAGCAGGGGGGTTTACAATGAGCAGTACTTC. It yields the protein CASTQSRGVYNEQYF.

This clonotype was observed at least ten times. CDR3 region: CASSPGRDTQYF. The DNA for the CDR3 is TGTGCCAGCAGTCCTGGGAGGGATACGCAGTATTTT. The V call is TRBV12-3 or TRBV12-4, the J call TRBJ2-3, with D possibly TRBD2 on 6 matching bases. V lost 5 bases and J 6 bases, leaving 9 bases between the germline ends. The CDR3 totals 12 residues.

This clonotype was picked up many times. The rearrangement uses TRBV7-2 and TRBJ1-6; D might be TRBD1 (5 bases). Trimming cost V 1 base and J 7 bases, with 11 bases left between them. Germline CDR1 is SGHTA and CDR2 is FQGNSA. The CDR3 loop spans 15 amino acids. CDR3 sequence: CASSLGRDGNSPLHF. The CDR3 nucleotides are TGTGCCAGCAGCTTAGGAAGGGACGGAAATTCACCCCTCCACTTT. Drawing the rest from reference TRBV7-2 and TRBJ1-6, the complete variable domain is GAGVSQSPSNKVTEKGKDVELRCDPISGHTALYWYRQSLGQGLEFLIYFQGNSAPDKSGLPSDRFSAERTGGSVSTLTIQRTQQEDSAVYLCASSLGRDGNSPLHFGNGTRLTVT.

This clonotype was seen a few times. The V call is TRBV4-1, the J call TRBJ1-1; 7 nucleotides match TRBD1. Germline CDR1 reads MGHRA; CDR2 reads YSYEKL. The CDR3 length is 16 residues. Trimming at V came to 1 base and at J to 5 bases, leaving 10 bases not matched to a gene. The CDR3 nucleotides are TGCGCCAGCAGCCAAGGACAGGGTCGGTTAGGAACTGAAGCTTTCTTT. Translation gives CASSQGQGRLGTEAFF.

CDR3 nucleotides: TGTGCCAGCAGCGCCGACCCTCGGGGGGCCGCCTACAATGAGCAGTTCTTC. This encodes CASSADPRGAAYNEQFF. The chain carries TRBV7-2 and TRBJ2-1; TRBD2 is a possible D gene (7 bases). The V gene's germline CDR1 is SGHTA and CDR2 FQGNSA. The V end lost 5 bases, the J end lost 2 bases, and 19 bases lay between the germline ends. This CDR3 contains 17 residues.

The table lists this clonotype with a few counts. The J gene is TRBJ2-5, the V gene TRBV7-2; the match to TRBD2 covers 7 bases. The CDR3 is 15 residues long. CDR1 is SGHTA and CDR2 is FQGNSA in the germline V gene. The J segment lost 4 bases and the V segment lost 5 bases, leaving 10 bases of the junction unmatched. The CDR3 loop is CASSPLGRVGETQYF. In nucleotides, the CDR3 is TGTGCCAGCAGCCCACTAGGGAGGGTGGGAGAGACCCAGTACTTC.

Notes on this clonotype: The junction departs from the called germline gene at one end, perhaps through a read error. V and J are TRBV9 and TRBJ2-3; TRBD1 matches at 9 bases. The CDR3 totals 14 residues. CDR1 SGDLS and CDR2 YYNGEE come from the germline V gene. The CDR3 DNA follows: TGTGCCAGCAGCATGACAGGGGGTGGAGATACGCGGTATTTT. It codes for CASSMTGGGDTRYF.

The V and J genes are TRBV7-9 and TRBJ1-6, with no clear D. Trimming shortened V by 5 bases and J by 7 bases, and 12 bases separated the two germline ends. CDR3 size: 14 residues. CDR1 is SEHNR, CDR2 FQNEAQ, per germline (reference sequence). The CDR3 bases are TGTGCCAGCAGCCTAGGGTCCACGAATTCACCCCTCCACTTT. Translated: CASSLGSTNSPLHF.

The rearrangement joins TRBV18 to TRBJ2-1; D remains ambiguous. Germline CDR1 and CDR2: KGHSH and LQKENI. Trimming took off 0 bases at V and 0 bases at J, with 12 bases between the two ends. CDR3 length: 17 amino acids. The CDR3 region has the DNA TGTGCCAGCTCACCACCGTTAGAGGCTAGCTCCTACAATGAGCAGTTCTTC. This gives the protein CASSPPLEASSYNEQFF.

The genes are TRBV7-8 and TRBJ2-5, with 14 bases aligning to TRBD2. CDR3 length: 15 amino acids. Looked up from germline, CDR1 is SGHVS and CDR2 is FQNEAQ. V shed 5 bases and J 5 bases; nucleotides not matched to a gene: 4. The CDR3 nucleotides are TGTGCCAGCAGCCAGCGGACTAGCGGGAGGGAGACCCAGTACTTC. Amino acid sequence: CASSQRTSGRETQYF.

This clonotype was found a few times. The rearrangement links TRBV24-1 to TRBJ2-1; TRBD2 might be the D (5 bases). Trimming removed 7 bases at V and 8 bases at J, with 8 bases between. CDR3 length: 11 amino acids. Germline lookup yields CDR1 KGHDR and CDR2 SFDVKD. The CDR3 region has the DNA TGTGCCACCAGCCAGCGGTATGAGCAGTTCTTC. Translated: CATSQRYEQFF.

This sequence joins TRBV2 and TRBJ2-5; 9 positions agree with TRBD1. The DNA end is more similar to TRBJ2-7, so the J call may be wrong. Germline-derived CDR1 and CDR2 are SNHLY and FYNNEI. The CDR3 totals 17 residues. The DNA of the CDR3 is TGTGCCAGCAGTGAAGTCCGGCGGGACAGGGAATGGTACGAGCAGTACTTC. Translated: CASSEVRRDREWYEQYF.

This clonotype was observed at least ten times. This chain connects TRBV6-1 to TRBJ2-1; 8 nucleotides agree with TRBD1. The ends lost 6 bases at V and 6 bases at J; junction bases unmatched: 10. The CDR3 runs to 15 residues. From germline, CDR1 is MNHNS and CDR2 SASEGT. The CDR3 is CASSPPGTGFNEQFF. Written as DNA, the CDR3 is TGTGCCAGCAGCCCGCCCGGGACAGGTTTCAATGAGCAGTTCTTC.

The chain is built from TRBV9 and TRBJ2-2, with TRBD1 identical over 12 bases. The V gene end was trimmed by 0 bases and the J gene end by 7 bases; junction bases not matched to a gene: 4. The CDR3 consists of 16 residues. The germline V gene has CDR1 SGDLS and CDR2 YYNGEE. In nucleotides, the CDR3 is TGTGCCAGCAGCGTAGCTGGGACAGGGGGCATCGGGGAGCTGTTTTTT. It yields the protein CASSVAGTGGIGELFF. The whole variable domain, filled in from reference TRBV9 and TRBJ2-2, reads DSGVTQTPKHLITATGQRVTLRCSPRSGDLSVYWYQQSLDQGLQFLIQYYNGEERAKGNILERFSAQQFPDLHSELNLSSLELGDSALYFCASSVAGTGGIGELFFGEGSRLTVL.